Given below is one T cell receptor (beta chain) in context. These data originate in a study of human T cells and chemical hapten exposure. Time point meaning: patch test 1, 2 weeks after DPC sensitization. Treatment defined: therapeutic diphenylcyclopropenone sensitization with weekly scalp DPC. This CDR3 is 18 amino acids long. V was trimmed by 1 base and J by 0 bases, leaving 18 bases between them. Germline CDR1 is SEHNR and CDR2 is FQNEAQ (reference sequence). A single record per CDR3 protein comes from TCRdb applying MiXCR to the RACE reads. The sample has roughly 82,000 distinct CDR3 sequences, 12% seen once.

The genes are TRBV7-9 and TRBJ1-2; D perhaps matches TRBD1 (5 bases). The sample here was whole blood, taken in connection with sensitization to the hapten diphenylcyclopropenone (DPC). The source of this sequence is a woman aged 60-75 years with alopecia areata. Some clones in this sample may be carry-over from other donors' samples. The CDR3: CASSLEAGPWGTNYGYTF. The CDR3 region has the DNA TGTGCCAGCAGCTTAGAGGCCGGACCATGGGGGACTAACTATGGCTACACCTTC.